This is a list of T cell receptor beta chains from one sample in a study of T-cell memory formation after mild COVID-19. MiXCR, run by TCRdb on the 5' RACE reads, gives a single entry per CDR3 protein. The repertoire has 470,000 or so distinct CDR3 sequences, around a quarter of them found once; the top ten carry around 13%. The sample comprised PBMCs or a T cell subset sorted from them (not recorded which). The receptors were sampled from an adult woman who had mild COVID-19 (a few samples of this study predate the infection). Cell type and time point are not known. Each CDR3 is given with its conserved first and last residue. Each record gives: J gene, clone size, D gene, V gene, CDR3 protein, CDR3 DNA. D genes are given only for firm matches. Clone size is given for some rows only: seen once, a few or many times, or a class if the clone is expanded.

TRBJ2-3 . TRBD2 TRBV3-1 CASSQDMVAGGPGDTQYF TGTGCCAGCAGCCAAGATATGGTAGCGGGGGGGCCAGGAGATACGCAGTATTTT
TRBJ2-7 . TRBD2 TRBV20-1 CSAGPSGKDEQYF TGCAGTGCGGGGCCCAGCGGGAAGGACGAGCAGTACTTC
TRBJ1-2 few . TRBV9 CASSAGETGFYGYTF TGTGCCAGCAGCGCTGGGGAGACAGGATTCTATGGCTACACCTTC
TRBJ1-6 . . TRBV6-1 CASRDTGSQGPLHF TGTGCCAGCAGAGATACAGGGAGTCAGGGCCCCCTCCACTTT
TRBJ1-5 . . TRBV24-1 CATSDRPTDPQHF TGTGCCACCAGTGACCGACCGACAGATCCCCAGCATTTT
TRBJ1-4 few . TRBV4-1 CASSLTEVGEKLFF TGCGCCAGCAGCCTTACGGAGGTTGGGGAAAAACTGTTTTTT
TRBJ1-2 . . TRBV5-1 CASSPRHDANYGYTF TGCGCCAGCAGCCCGAGACACGACGCTAATTATGGCTACACCTTC
TRBJ2-7 few TRBD1 TRBV9 CASSTSDRPISYEQYF TGTGCCAGCAGCACATCGGACAGGCCGATCTCCTACGAGCAGTACTTC
TRBJ2-7 many TRBD2 TRBV5-5 CASSLALAGAFYEQYF TGTGCCAGCAGCTTGGCGCTAGCGGGGGCGTTCTACGAGCAGTACTTC
TRBJ2-7 . . TRBV7-9 CASSHRSTYEQYF TGTGCCAGCAGTCACAGGTCCACCTACGAGCAGTACTTC
TRBJ1-5 . . TRBV4-1 CASSQVEHQPQHF TGCGCCAGCAGCCAAGTGGAACATCAGCCCCAGCATTTT
TRBJ1-1 . . TRBV19 CASSIGPGVNTEAFF TGTGCCAGTAGTATAGGTCCGGGAGTGAACACTGAAGCTTTCTTT
TRBJ2-3 few . TRBV12-3/TRBV12-4 CASSLEAGRGIGTDTQYF TGTGCCAGCAGTTTAGAGGCGGGTCGGGGTATAGGCACAGATACGCAGTATTTT
TRBJ2-7 few . TRBV18 CASSLQEALGEQYF TGTGCCAGCTCCCTCCAGGAGGCCCTCGGCGAGCAGTACTTC
TRBJ2-1 . . TRBV20-1 CSARDDRLAGDEQFF TGCAGTGCTAGAGATGATCGGCTGGCCGGGGATGAGCAGTTCTTC
TRBJ2-5 . . TRBV11-2 CASSLGFSPSGETQYF TGTGCCAGCAGCTTAGGATTTAGCCCGAGTGGGGAGACCCAGTACTTC
TRBJ2-3 few TRBD1 TRBV20-1 CSAMTGTGSDTQYF TGCAGTGCTATGACCGGGACAGGGTCAGATACGCAGTATTTT
TRBJ2-1 few TRBD2 TRBV18 CASSPGLDREQFF TGTGCCAGCTCACCCGGACTAGATCGTGAGCAGTTCTTC
TRBJ2-7 . . TRBV6-2/TRBV6-3 CASSYSEHYEQYF TGTGCCAGCAGTTATTCGGAGCACTACGAGCAGTACTTC
TRBJ2-1 . . TRBV7-6 CASSEDPLAFYNEQFF TGTGCCAGCAGCGAAGACCCTCTAGCGTTTTACAATGAGCAGTTCTTC